This T cell receptor (beta chain) appears in the sequencing data of a study of T cell repertoires in cytomegalovirus infection. Study in general: Well-studied HLA-B-restricted CMV epitopes were used in the study alongside recently identified HLA-C-restricted ones. It was the public TCR beta signatures that indicated both CMV infection and matching HLA type. General study points: The ex vivo response showed dominance by HLA-C-restricted CMV-specific TCR beta clonotypes. Based on cumulative public TCR beta family frequency, carriers of CMV plus the relevant HLA were identified.

The V segment lost 3 bases and the J segment 7 bases; nucleotides outside the gene matches: 9. CDR1 and CDR2 from the germline V gene are MGHRA and YSYEKL. The CDR3 loop spans 14 amino acids. TCRdb passed the reads through MiXCR, listing each CDR3 protein once. Of about 920,000 distinct CDR3 sequences listed, approximately 32% are singletons. This clonotype is a singleton in its sample. The target antigen is unknown. This sequence originates from a human donor in good health (CMV status not recorded). Some clones in this sample may be carry-over from other donors' samples. V usage is TRBV4-1 and J usage is TRBJ2-7; TRBD1 aligns across 7 bases. The material sequenced was cultured CD8+ T cells from PBMCs, taken from culture after CMV antigen stimulation. CDR3 sequence (DNA): TGCGCCAGCAGCCACGGGCCGACAGGGAGAGAGCAGTACTTC. This codes for CASSHGPTGREQYF.